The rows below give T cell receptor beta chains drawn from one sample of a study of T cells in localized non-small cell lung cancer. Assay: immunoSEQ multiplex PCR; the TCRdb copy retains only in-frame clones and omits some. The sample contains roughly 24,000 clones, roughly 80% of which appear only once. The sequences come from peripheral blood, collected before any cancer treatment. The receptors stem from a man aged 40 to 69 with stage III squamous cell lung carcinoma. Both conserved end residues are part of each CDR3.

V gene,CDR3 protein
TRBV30,CAWSPGVFYEQYF
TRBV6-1,CASSDLITGYGNGYTF
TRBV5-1,CASSWGDSTQYF
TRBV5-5,CASSFGQSSYNEQFF
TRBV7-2,CASSLGQAGIQYF
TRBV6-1,CASSKTTQGGYEQYF
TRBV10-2,CASSQGGTGLLQQYF
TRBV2,CASSANRIDTQYF
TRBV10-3,CAISGRALEGAEAFF
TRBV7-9,CASSLTTGLLSSYNEQFF
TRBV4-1,CASSQVGGVGQPQHF
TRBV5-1,CASRGESGELFF
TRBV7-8,CASSLGGERGYTF
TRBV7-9,CASSTRRQQLGTDTQYF
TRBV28,CASSKSGVSYNEQFF
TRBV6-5,CASSMGTVSNQPQHF
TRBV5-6,CASSLVSGTGELFF
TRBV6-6,CASTPQGSGQPQHF
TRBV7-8,CASSTPGQGNGYTF
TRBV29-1,CSVRRGQARNEKLFF
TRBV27,CASSWQGPDTQYF
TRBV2,CASRDRVNYGYTF
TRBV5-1,CASSLGALEPGVYTEAFF
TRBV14,CASSQVQETQYF
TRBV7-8,CASSKPRGGNSPLHF
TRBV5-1,CASSLAGTPDTQYF
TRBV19,CASRSPQGAGEQYF
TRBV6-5,CASSYGTGGISEQYF
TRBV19,CASRRVGGGYTF
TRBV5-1,CASSSGQGINEQFF